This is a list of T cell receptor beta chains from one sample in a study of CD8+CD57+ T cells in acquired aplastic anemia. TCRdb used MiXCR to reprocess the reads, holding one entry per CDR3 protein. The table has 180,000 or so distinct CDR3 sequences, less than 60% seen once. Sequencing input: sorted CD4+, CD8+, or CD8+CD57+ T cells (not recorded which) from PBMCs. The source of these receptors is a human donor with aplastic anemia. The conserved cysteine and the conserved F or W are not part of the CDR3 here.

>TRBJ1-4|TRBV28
ATLTGLGEKLF
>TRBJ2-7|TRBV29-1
SVGDRGGSYEQY
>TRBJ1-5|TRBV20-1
SARDRGYSNQPQH
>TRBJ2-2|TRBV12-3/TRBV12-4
ASSGARENTGELF
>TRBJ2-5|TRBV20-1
SARSAGGPGETQY
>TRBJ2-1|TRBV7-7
AIGRGGNEQF
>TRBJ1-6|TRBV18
ASSPGRGSPLH
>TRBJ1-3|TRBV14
ASSQVDYVFGNTIY
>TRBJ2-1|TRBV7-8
ASSLNLQGANFEQF
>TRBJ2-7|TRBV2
ASSLGAGEQY
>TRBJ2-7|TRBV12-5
ASGSDRGYEQY
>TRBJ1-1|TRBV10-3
AISDIEGGTGTAEAF
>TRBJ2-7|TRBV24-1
ATSDAQGYEQY
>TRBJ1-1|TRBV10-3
AISGQENTEAF
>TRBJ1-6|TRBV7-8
ASSLEGQGEDPLH
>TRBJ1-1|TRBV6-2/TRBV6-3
ASSYSGPGTEAF
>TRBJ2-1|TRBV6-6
ASSSQAGGHEQF
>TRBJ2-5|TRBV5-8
ASSLSEDLGWTQY
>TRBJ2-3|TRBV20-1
SAIEAATSTDTQY
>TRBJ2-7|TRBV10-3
AVSPLSGQSSYEQY
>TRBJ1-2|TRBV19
ASSIWAGVGYT
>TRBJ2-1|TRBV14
ASSLGLAGGPGTYNEQF
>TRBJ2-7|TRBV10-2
ASSNSLGYEQY
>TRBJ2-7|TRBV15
ATSRGTVREQY
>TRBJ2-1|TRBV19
ASSRQTGTSYIDEQF
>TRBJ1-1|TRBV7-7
ASSLPPRQGKGNTEAF
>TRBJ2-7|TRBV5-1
ASSLRQGRDEQY
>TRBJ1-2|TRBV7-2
ASRAQGNYGYT
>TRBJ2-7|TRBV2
AIDGAGPYEQY
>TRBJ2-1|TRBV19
ASRRWSGQGTFGPYNEQF
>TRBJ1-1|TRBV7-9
ANSLALRGGMNTEAF
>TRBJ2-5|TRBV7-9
ASSLVAGQQETQY
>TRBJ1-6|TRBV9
ASSAGQGGNSPLH
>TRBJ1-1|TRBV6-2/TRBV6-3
ASSSFGRNTEAF
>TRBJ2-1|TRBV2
ASSRDGNNEQF
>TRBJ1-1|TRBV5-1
ASSLGVGGYGEAF
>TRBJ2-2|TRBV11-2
ASSFQSGDTGELF
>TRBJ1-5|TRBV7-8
ASSLGGSGYNQPQH
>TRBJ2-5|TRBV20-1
SASPASLGHLNQETQY
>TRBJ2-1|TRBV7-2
ASSPNGQGEQF
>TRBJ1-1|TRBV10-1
ASLWGTLNTEAF
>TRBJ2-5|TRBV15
ATSKGRGSGETQY